Detailed here is one TCR beta chain. The table lists this clonotype with many counts. Its binding antigen is unknown. No base quality values were provided; no much bigger clone lies one nucleotide off. Stable Graves' hyperthyroidism was defined as the absence of progression to ophthalmopathy over 18 months of follow-up. Hyperthyroidism patients were aged 18 to 65 years and newly diagnosed, with disease duration of less than 2 months. Patients with uncontrolled infections, other autoimmune diseases, pregnancy or lactation were excluded. Clinical symptoms, serum thyroxine and TRAb, thyroid ultrasound, and orbital computed tomography formed the basis for the diagnoses. Total RNA was extracted with Trizol reagent, and quality was checked on an Agilent 2100 Bioanalyzer. These data belong to a study of T cells in Graves' hyperthyroidism and ophthalmopathy (dated by TCRdb to about 2019). The study in broad terms: A discovery cohort of about a hundred patients, about 43 with Graves' ophthalmopathy and 57 with stable Graves' hyperthyroidism, was used to find distinguishing TCR V-J signatures. TCR Vbeta CDR3 sequencing of roughly 140 peripheral blood samples (under 45 ophthalmopathy, 75 hyperthyroidism and roughly 17 progressor patients) is reported in the paper. Whether ophthalmopathy could be predicted prospectively was tested in an independent validation cohort made up of roughly 20 hyperthyroidism patients plus 17 patients who later progressed to ophthalmopathy. In addition, the study compared T-cell repertoires in thyroid tissue and in blood from about six Graves' hyperthyroidism patients. The 100 discovery patients were divided at random into training and test sets in a 7:3 ratio. After sampling, hyperthyroidism patients received methimazole starting at 30 mg daily, and ophthalmopathy patients received high-dose intravenous methylprednisolone. Overall results and qualifications from the work: No statistical method was used to set the sample size in advance, and investigators knew the group allocation. Most expanded thyroid clonotypes (frequency above 0.001) were also detected in blood, a finding suggesting that blood repertoires may reflect thyroid immune responses. During validation, the model predicted progression to ophthalmopathy a median of around six months ahead of onset, with 70.59% sensitivity and almost 75% specificity. In cross-validation, a model built on a 13 V-J signature told ophthalmopathy apart from stable hyperthyroidism with just under 90% sensitivity and around 83% specificity, and in testing the same model reached 80%/75%.

V is trimmed back by 0 bases and J by 4 bases, and the junction contains 13 bases that no gene match accounts for. The CDR3 runs 17 residues from the cysteine to the phenylalanine. The only DNA kept is the CDR3, 51 bases in frame from the first base. In the germline V gene (reference sequence), CDR1 corresponds to DFQATT and CDR2 to SNEGSKA. The TCR beta CDR3 regions were amplified from the RNA transcripts. A first-round RT-PCR of the TCR CDR3 used the HTBI primer set with the Qiagen OneStep RT-PCR kit. Libraries were constructed in a second round of multiplex PCR, after which size selection and purification were performed. Sequencing of the libraries was done on an Illumina HiSeq2000 using paired-end 100 bp reads. The study's processing was this. SOAPnuke was used to process the raw data, with reads discarded if the reads contained adapters or uncalled bases, had a mean Phred below 15, or lacked an exact constant-primer or identifier match. COPE v1.2.5 was used to merge the high-quality paired reads, and each unique nucleotide sequence was defined as a clonotype. MiTCR v1.1 was used to align the clonotypes against IMGT TRBV, TRBD and TRBJ reference segments. Analysis was restricted to V-J combinations with a frequency above 0.0001, which covered about 99% of repertoires. A TCS score was defined as the ratio between F50 (clonal expansion) and ExV (chaos), using BLOSUM62-based TCRdist between CDR3 peptides within each V-J. Welch's t-statistics and random forest reduced some 510 V-J features to 10 to 15, which were used in a naive Bayes classifier (R e1071). The similarity between thyroid and blood repertoires was quantified using the Morisita-Horn index. The public sequencing data were trimmed at Q25 with fastp and processed into clonotypes with MiXCR by TCRdb, which kept only in-frame beta chains. All rows with the same CDR3 protein become a single entry with the most common DNA and genes. These V and J calls derive from TCRdb rather than the authors' analysis. Counted in this sample were 610,000 or so distinct CDR3 sequences; about half of them appeared once. Jointly, the top ten make up 7.5% to 8.5% of the sample.

What was sequenced was peripheral blood or thyroid tissue (not recorded which). The clonotype was recovered from a woman in her late teens or twenties with Graves' hyperthyroidism. The receptor chain draws on TRBV20-1 and TRBJ2-5; 8 central nucleotides agree with TRBD2. The CDR3 in this case is CSARDRVSGRGVETQYF. At the DNA level, the sequence is TGCAGTGCTAGAGATCGGGTCAGCGGGAGAGGAGTAGAGACCCAGTACTTC.